This T cell receptor beta chain is drawn from a study of shared clonotypes between healthy human individuals. V lost 5 bases and J lost 5; bases outside the gene matches: 5. This CDR3 has 16 residues. Germline V gene sequence: CDR1 SGHAT, CDR2 FQNNGV. The table lists this clone with a few counts. Clones were read by immunoSEQ multiplex PCR, and TCRdb kept only the in-frame ones, dropping some. Of about 1 million clones in the sample, around 74% were seen once. Sequenced input: memory CD4+ T cells sorted from blood. Described subset: CD45RA-negative fraction. The J gene is TRBJ2-4, the V gene TRBV11-2, with 14 bases fitting TRBD2. This receptor was identified in a young man in good health. The CDR3 sequence is CASSLGTSGRENIQYF. The CDR3 DNA sequence: TGTGCCAGCAGCCTCGGGACTAGCGGGAGAGAAAACATTCAGTACTTC.